This TCR beta chain is drawn from a study of Ad26.COV2.S vaccination and SARS-CoV-2 variants (dated by TCRdb to the early 2020s). Background for the entire study: Vaccine-arm donors were drawn from COV1001, a multicentre, randomized, double-blind, placebo-controlled phase I-IIa trial of Ad26.COV2.S in healthy adults. A total of some 30 samples were included in the TCR-sequenced set, comprising 19 Ad26.COV2.S vaccine recipients, 5 placebo recipients and 8 SARS-CoV-2 convalescent individuals. Dosing of Ad26.COV2.S was intramuscular, at either 5x10^10 or 1x10^11 viral particles, delivered as one shot or as two shots spaced 56 days apart. Investigators remained blinded to trial group allocation during experiments and outcome assessment. The specificity and breadth of SARS-CoV-2-reactive T cell receptors after Ad26.COV2.S vaccination were assessed by TCRbeta repertoire sequencing. Participants in the trial were split at random into five groups of five each, receiving low-dose or high-dose Ad26.COV2.S once or twice, or else placebo on both occasions. Beyond this particular receptor, the publication reports: The authors noted that the TCR breadth and depth analyses may have underestimated total T cell responses. Compared with placebo recipients, Ad26.COV2.S recipients showed higher spike-specific TCR breadth (P = 0.0014). After vaccination, spike-specific CD8+ and CD4+ T cell responses were reported to show substantial breadth. The study lacked the statistical power to compare responses across vaccine doses or regimens. Non-spike TCR breadth was comparable between vaccine and placebo recipients, consistent with the vaccine containing only spike.

The treatment or condition label of this sample denotes: roughly 18 received Ad26.COV2.S at low or high dose, single or two shots; about 5 received placebo; per-sample allocation not given. For vaccine and placebo recipients, repertoires were sequenced using samples collected on day 63 after the first injection. Between 29 July and 7 August 2020, Cohort 1b enrolled around 24 adults aged 18-55 years at one site in Boston, USA. Ad26.COV2.S was a replication-incompetent adenovirus type 26 vector that expressed a prefusion-stabilized SARS-CoV-2 spike protein derived from the original Wuhan strain. The immunoSEQ Assay was used to sequence TCRbeta CDR3 regions. After extraction, genomic DNA underwent amplification by bias-controlled multiplex PCR, followed by high-throughput sequencing. Per the source publication's procedure: To quantify the absolute abundance of every unique TCRbeta CDR3 region, sequences were collapsed and filtered. T cell fraction was estimated by normalizing TCRbeta template counts to usable DNA, with usable DNA measured through amplification of reference genes found in all nucleated cells. Repertoire TCRs were annotated as SARS-CoV-2-specific by exact matching of V gene, CDR3 amino acid sequence and J gene to a known reactive TCR set. The reference SARS-CoV-2 TCR set was obtained from MIRA and was filtered for enrichment in COVID-19-positive ImmuneCODE repertoires, whereby public or cross-reactive TCRs were removed. Using the MIRA antigens, annotated TCRs were further analysed by specific ORF or by position within an ORF. Breadth was defined as annotated unique rearrangements over total unique productive rearrangements; depth was the summed frequency of those rearrangements. Group comparisons of TCR breadth used two-sided Wilcoxon rank-sum tests. TCRdb mirrors the immuneACCESS table, restricted to in-frame sequences. Some clones are absent from its copies; in checked studies, under half trace to an unresolved V gene, and the reason for the others is unknown. V and J calls and clone size follow that table, whereas D and trimming were derived from the DNA. The sample data list approximately 450,000 clones, and over 75% of these were observed just once. Of the sample, less than 15% falls within the top ten clones.

A word on this clone: Its recognized antigen is unknown. Base qualities are not recorded, but no much larger clone differs from it by a single base.

Sequenced here: peripheral blood, sampled in a trial of Ad26.COV2.S vaccine versus placebo. The sequence was collected from a person between 18 and 65 years old who received the Ad26.COV2.S COVID-19 vaccine or a placebo.

CDR3 region: CASSGAGTSGYNEQFF. At the DNA level, the sequence is TGCGCCAGCAGCGGAGCGGGGACTAGCGGGTACAATGAGCAGTTCTTC. The chain joins TRBV5-1 to TRBJ2-1; TRBD2 fits 12 bases in the junction. The cysteine opens and the phenylalanine closes a CDR3 of 16 amino acids. Only CDR3 DNA remains: 48 bases, in frame from the first base. V lost 4 bases and J lost 4 bases, and the count of bases not matched to a germline gene is 6. The germline V gene provides CDR1 SGHRS and CDR2 YFSETQ.